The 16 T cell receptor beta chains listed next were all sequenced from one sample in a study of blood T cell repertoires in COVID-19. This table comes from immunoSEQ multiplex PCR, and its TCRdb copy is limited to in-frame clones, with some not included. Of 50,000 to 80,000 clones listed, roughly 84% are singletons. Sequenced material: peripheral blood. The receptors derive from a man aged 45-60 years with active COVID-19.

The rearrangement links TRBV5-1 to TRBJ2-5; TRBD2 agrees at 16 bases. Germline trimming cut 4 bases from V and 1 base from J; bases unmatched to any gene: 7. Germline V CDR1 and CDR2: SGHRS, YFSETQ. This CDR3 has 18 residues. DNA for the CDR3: TGCGCCAGCAGCCCGGGACTAGCGGGGGGGCAGTCCCAAGAGACCCAGTACTTC. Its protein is CASSPGLAGGQSQETQYF.

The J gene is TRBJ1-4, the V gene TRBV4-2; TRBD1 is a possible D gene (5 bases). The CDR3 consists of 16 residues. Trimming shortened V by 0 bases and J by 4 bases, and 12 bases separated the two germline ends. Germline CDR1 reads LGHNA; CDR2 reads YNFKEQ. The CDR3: CASSQDPPGVNEKLFF. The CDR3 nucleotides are TGTGCCAGCAGCCAAGACCCGCCGGGGGTTAATGAAAAACTGTTTTTT.

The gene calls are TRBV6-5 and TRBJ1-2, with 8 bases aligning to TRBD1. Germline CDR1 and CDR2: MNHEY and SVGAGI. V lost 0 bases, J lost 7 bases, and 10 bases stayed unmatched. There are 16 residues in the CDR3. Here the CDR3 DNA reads TGTGCCAGCAGTTACTCTCCAGGGGGCGAGGCTGGTGGCTACACCTTC. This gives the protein CASSYSPGGEAGGYTF.

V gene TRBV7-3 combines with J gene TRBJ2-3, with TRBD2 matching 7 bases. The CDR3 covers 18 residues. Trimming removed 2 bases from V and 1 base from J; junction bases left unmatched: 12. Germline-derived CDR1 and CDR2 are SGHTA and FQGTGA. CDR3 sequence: CASSLDSGGRSRTDTQYF. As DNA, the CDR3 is TGTGCCAGCAGCTTAGATTCTGGCGGGAGATCCCGCACAGATACGCAGTATTTT.

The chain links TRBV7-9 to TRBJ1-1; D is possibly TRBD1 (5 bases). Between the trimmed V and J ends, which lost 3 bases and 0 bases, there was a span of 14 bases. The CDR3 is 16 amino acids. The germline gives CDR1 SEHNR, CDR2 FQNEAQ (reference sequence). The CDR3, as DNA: TGTGCCAGCAGCTTCGATTCTGGGGGGATGAACACTGAAGCTTTCTTT. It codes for CASSFDSGGMNTEAFF.

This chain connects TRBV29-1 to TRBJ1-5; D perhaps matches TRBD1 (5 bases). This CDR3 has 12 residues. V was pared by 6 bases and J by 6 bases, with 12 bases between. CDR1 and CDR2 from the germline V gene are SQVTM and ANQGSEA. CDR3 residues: CSVTVAGQPQHF. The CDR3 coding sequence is TGCAGCGTGACAGTAGCAGGTCAGCCCCAGCATTTT.

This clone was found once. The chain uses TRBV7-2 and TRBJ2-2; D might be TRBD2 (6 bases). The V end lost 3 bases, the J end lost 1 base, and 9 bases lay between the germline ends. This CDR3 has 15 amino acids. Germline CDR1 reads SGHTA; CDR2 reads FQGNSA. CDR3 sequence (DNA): TGTGCCAGCAGCTTCACTAGCCAGAACACCGGGGAGCTGTTTTTT. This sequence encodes CASSFTSQNTGELFF.

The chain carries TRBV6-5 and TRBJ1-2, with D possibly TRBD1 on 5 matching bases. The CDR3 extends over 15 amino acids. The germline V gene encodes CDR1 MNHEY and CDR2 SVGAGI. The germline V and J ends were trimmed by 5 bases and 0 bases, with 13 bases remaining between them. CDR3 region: CASSTRQPTNYGYTF. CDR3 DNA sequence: TGTGCCAGCAGTACCCGACAGCCCACTAACTATGGCTACACCTTC.

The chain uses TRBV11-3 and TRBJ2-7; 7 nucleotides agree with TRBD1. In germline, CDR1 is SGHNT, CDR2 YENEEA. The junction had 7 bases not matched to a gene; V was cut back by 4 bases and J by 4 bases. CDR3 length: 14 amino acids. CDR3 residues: CASSWGQHSYEQYV. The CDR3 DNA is TGTGCCAGCAGCTGGGGACAGCATTCTTACGAGCAGTACGTC.

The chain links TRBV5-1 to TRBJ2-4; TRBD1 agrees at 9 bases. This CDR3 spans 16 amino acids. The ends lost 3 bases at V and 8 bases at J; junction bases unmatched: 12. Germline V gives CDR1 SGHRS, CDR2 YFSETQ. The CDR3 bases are TGCGCCAGCAGCTCCGAGACCGGGACAGGGAGACACATTCAGTACTTC. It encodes CASSSETGTGRHIQYF.

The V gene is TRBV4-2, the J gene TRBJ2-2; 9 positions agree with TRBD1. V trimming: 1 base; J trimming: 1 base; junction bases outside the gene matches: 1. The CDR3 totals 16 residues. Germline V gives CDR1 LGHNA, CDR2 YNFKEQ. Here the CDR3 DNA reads TGTGCCAGCAGCCAAGGGACAGGGGAGAACACCGGGGAGCTGTTTTTT. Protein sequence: CASSQGTGENTGELFF.

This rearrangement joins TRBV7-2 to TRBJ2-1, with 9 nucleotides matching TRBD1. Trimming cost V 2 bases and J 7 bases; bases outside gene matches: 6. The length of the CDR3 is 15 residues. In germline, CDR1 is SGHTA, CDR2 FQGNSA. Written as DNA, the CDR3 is TGTGCCAGCAGCTTAACAGGGGGCAGTGGGAATGAGCAGTTCTTC. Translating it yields CASSLTGGSGNEQFF. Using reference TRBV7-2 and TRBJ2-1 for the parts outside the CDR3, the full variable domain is GAGVSQSPSNKVTEKGKDVELRCDPISGHTALYWYRQSLGQGLEFLIYFQGNSAPDKSGLPSDRFSAERTGGSVSTLTIQRTQQEDSAVYLCASSLTGGSGNEQFFGPGTRLTVL.

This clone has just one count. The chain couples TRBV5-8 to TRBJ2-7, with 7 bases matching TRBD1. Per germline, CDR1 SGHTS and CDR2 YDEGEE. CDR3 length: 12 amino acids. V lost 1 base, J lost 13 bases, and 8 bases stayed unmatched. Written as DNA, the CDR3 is TGTGCCAGCAGCTTGTTTAGGGGGCTGGGATACTTC. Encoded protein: CASSLFRGLGYF.

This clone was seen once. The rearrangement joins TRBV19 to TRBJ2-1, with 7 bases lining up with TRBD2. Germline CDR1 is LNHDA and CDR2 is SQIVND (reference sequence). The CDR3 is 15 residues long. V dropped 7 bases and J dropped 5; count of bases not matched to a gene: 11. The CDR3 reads CASMGGIPLNNEQFF. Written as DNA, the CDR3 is TGTGCCAGTATGGGGGGGATTCCTTTAAACAATGAGCAGTTCTTC.

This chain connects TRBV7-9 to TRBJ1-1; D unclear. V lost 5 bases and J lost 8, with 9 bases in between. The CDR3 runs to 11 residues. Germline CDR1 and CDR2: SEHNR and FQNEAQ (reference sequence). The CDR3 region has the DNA TGTGCCAGCAGCCAAGTACAAGAAGCTTTCTTT. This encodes CASSQVQEAFF.

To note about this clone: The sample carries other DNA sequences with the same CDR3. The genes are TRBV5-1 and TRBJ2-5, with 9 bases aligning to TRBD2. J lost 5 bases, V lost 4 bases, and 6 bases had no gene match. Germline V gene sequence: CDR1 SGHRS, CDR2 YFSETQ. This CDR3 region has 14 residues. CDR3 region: CASSPGLAGETQYF. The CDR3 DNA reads TGCGCCAGCAGCCCGGGACTAGCCGGCGAGACCCAGTACTTC.